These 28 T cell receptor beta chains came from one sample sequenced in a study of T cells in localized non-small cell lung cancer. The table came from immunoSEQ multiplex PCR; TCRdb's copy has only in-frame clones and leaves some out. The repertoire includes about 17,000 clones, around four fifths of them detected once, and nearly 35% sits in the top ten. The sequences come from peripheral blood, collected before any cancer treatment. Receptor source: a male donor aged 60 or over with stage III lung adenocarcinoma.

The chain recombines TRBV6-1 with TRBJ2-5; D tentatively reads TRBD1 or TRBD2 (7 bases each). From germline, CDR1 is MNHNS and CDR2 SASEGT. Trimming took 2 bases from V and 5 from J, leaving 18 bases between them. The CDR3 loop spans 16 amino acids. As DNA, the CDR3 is TGTGCCAGCAGTGAACCGGGGAGGGGGCGTCGGGAGACCCAGTACTTC. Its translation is CASSEPGRGRRETQYF.

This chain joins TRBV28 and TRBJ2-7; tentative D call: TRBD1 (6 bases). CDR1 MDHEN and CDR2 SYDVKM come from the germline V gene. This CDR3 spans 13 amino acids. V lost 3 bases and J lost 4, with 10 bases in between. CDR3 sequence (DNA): TGTGCCAGCAGTTTGGGGCAGGGGTACGAGCAGTACTTC. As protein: CASSLGQGYEQYF.

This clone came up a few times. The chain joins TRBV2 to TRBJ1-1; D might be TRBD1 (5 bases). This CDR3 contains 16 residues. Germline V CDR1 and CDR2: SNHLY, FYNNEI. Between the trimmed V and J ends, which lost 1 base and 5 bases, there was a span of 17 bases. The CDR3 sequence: CASSEEGLEWGTEAFF. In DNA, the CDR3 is TGTGCCAGCAGTGAAGAGGGGTTAGAGTGGGGAACTGAAGCTTTCTTT.

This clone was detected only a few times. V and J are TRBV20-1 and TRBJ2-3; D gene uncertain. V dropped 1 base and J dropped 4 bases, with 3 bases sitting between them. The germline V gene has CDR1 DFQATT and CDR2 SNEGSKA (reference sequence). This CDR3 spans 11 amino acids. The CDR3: CSARVADTQYF. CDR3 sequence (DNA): TGCAGTGCTAGAGTGGCAGATACGCAGTATTTT.

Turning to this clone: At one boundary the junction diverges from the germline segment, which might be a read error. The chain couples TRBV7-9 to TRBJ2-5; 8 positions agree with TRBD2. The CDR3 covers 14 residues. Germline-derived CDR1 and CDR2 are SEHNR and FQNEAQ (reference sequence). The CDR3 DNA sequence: TGTGCCAGCAACTTAGGACTAGCCCAAGAGACCCAGTACTTC. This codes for CASNLGLAQETQYF.

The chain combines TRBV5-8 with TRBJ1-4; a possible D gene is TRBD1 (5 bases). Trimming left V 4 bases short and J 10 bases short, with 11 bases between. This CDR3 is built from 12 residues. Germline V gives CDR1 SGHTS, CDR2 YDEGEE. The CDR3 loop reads CASSKGVGKLFF. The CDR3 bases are TGTGCCAGCAGCAAAGGGGTCGGAAAACTGTTTTTT.

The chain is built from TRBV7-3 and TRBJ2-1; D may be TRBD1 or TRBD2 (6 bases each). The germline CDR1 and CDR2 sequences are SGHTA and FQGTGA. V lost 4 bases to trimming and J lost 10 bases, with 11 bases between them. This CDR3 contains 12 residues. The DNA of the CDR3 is TGTGCCAGCAGCTCCCCCGGGGGCGAGCAGTTCTTC. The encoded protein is CASSSPGGEQFF.

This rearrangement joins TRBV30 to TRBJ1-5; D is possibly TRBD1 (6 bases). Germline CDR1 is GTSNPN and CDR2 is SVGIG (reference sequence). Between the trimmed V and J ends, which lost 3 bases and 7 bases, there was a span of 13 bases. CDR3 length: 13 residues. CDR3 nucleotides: TGTGCCTGGAGCCGACAGGATTTACAGCCCCAGCATTTT. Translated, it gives CAWSRQDLQPQHF.

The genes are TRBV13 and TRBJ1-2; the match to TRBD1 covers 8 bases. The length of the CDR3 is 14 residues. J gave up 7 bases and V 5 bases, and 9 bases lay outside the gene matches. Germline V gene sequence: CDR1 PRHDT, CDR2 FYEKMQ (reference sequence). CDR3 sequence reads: CASSLGQVVSGYTF. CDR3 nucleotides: TGTGCCAGCAGCCTGGGACAGGTTGTGAGTGGCTACACCTTC.

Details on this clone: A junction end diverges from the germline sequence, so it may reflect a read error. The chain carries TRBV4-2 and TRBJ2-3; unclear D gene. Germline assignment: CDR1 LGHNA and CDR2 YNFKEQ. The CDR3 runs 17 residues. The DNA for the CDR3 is TGTGCCAGCAACCAAGATGTCCAGGCCAAGAGCACAGATACGCAGTATTTT. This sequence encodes CASNQDVQAKSTDTQYF.

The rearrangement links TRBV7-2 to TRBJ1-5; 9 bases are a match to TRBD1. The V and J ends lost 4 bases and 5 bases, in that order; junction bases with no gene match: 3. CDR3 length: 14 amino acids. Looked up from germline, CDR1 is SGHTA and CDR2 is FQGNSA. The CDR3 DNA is TGTGCCAGCAGCTCAAGACAGGGGGATCAGCCCCAGCATTTT. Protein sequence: CASSSRQGDQPQHF.

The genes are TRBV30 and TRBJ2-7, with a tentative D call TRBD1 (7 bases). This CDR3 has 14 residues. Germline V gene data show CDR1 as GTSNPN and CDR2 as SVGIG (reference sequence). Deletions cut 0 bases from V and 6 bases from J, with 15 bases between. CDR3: CAWSVLGTAGEQYF. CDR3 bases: TGTGCCTGGAGTGTACTGGGGACAGCGGGCGAGCAGTACTTC.

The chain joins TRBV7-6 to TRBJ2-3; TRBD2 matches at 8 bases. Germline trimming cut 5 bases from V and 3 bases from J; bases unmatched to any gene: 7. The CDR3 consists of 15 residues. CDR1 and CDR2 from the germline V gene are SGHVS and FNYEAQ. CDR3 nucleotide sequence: TGTGCCAGCAGCGCAGCCGGGACTAGTACAGATACGCAGTATTTT. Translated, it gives CASSAAGTSTDTQYF.

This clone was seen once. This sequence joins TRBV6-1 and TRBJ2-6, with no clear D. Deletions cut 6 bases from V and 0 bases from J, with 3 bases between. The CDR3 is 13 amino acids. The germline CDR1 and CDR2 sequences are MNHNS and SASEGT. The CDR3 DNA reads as TGTGCCAGCAGGGACTCTGGGGCCAACGTCCTGACTTTC. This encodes CASRDSGANVLTF.

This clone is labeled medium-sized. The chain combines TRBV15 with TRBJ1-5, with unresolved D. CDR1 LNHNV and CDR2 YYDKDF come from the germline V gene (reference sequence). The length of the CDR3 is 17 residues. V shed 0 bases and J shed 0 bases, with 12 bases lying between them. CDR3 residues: CATSRDNTGNSNQPQHF. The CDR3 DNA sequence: TGTGCCACCAGCAGAGATAATACGGGGAATAGCAATCAGCCCCAGCATTTT.

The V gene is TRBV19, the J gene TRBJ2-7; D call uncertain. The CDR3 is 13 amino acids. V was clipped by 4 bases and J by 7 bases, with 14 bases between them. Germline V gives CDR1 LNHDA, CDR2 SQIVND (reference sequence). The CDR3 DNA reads TGTGCCAGTAGTAGGGGATTCACAGAAGAGCAGTACTTC. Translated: CASSRGFTEEQYF.

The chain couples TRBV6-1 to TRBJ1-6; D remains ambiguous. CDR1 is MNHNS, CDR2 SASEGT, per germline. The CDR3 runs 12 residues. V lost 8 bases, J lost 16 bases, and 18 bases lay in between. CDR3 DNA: TGTGCCAGCGGGGTTTGGGAGTCAGTTCTCCACTTT. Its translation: CASGVWESVLHF.

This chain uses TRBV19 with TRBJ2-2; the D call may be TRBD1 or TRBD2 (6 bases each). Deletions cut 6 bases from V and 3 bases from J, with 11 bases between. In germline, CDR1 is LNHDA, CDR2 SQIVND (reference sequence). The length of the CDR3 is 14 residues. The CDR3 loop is CASSHRGDTGELFF. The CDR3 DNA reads TGTGCCAGTAGCCATAGGGGGGACACCGGGGAGCTGTTTTTT.

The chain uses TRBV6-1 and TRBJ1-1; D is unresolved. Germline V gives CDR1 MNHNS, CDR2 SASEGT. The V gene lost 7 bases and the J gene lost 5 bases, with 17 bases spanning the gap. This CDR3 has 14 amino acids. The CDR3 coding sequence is TGTGCCAGCAAAAGAGGCCGTCTCGAGACTGAAGCTTTCTTT. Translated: CASKRGRLETEAFF.

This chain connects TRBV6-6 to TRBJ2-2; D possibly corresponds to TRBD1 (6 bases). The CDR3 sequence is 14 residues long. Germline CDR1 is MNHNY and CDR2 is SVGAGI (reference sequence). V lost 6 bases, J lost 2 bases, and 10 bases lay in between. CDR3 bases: TGTGCCAGCAGCCCGACAGGAAACACCGGGGAGCTGTTTTTT. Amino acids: CASSPTGNTGELFF.

The CDR3 DNA sequence: TGCAGCGGCAATGCCGGGACAGGGACCAATCAGCCCCAGCATTTT. Translated: CSGNAGTGTNQPQHF. This chain joins TRBV29-1 and TRBJ1-5; 9 bases are shared with TRBD1. The CDR3 runs 15 residues. V was clipped by 7 bases and J by 3 bases; unmatched bases: 10. Germline CDR1 and CDR2: SQVTM and ANQGSEA.

The CDR3 sequence is CASSEGVGAPYEQYF. CDR3 nucleotides: TGCGCCAGCAGTGAGGGGGTGGGGGCTCCCTACGAGCAGTACTTC. The chain carries TRBV10-1 and TRBJ2-7; maybe TRBD1 (6 bases). CDR1 WNHNN and CDR2 SYGVQD come from the germline V gene (reference sequence). The CDR3 is 15 residues long. With 2 bases removed from V and 2 bases from J, the gap between germline ends came to 13 bases.

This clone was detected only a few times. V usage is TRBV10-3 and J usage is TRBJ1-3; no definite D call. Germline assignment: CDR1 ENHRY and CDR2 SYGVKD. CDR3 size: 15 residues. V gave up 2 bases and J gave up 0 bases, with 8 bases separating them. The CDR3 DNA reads TGTGCCATCAGTGAGGTCTGGGGCTCTGGAAACACCATATATTTT. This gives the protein CAISEVWGSGNTIYF.

The CDR3 reads CASSPGPGQGTNTEAFF. As DNA, the CDR3 is TGCGCCAGCAGCCCCGGACCGGGACAGGGCACGAACACTGAAGCTTTCTTT. V and J are TRBV5-1 and TRBJ1-1; 9 nucleotides align to TRBD1. Germline CDR1 SGHRS, CDR2 YFSETQ. The CDR3 has 17 residues. With 4 bases clipped from V and 1 base from J, the junction kept 11 bases outside the gene matches.

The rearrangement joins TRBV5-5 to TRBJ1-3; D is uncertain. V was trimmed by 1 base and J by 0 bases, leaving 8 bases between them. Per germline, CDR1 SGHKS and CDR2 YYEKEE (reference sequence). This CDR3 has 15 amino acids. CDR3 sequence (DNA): TGTGCCAGCAGCTTGTCATGGACCTCTGGAAACACCATATATTTT. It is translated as CASSLSWTSGNTIYF.

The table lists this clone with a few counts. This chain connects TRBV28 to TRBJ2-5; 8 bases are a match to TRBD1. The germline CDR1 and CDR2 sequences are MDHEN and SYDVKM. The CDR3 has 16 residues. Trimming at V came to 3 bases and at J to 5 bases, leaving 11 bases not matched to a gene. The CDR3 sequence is CASSLWGRGRFETQYF. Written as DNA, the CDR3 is TGTGCCAGCAGTTTGTGGGGCAGGGGGCGCTTTGAGACCCAGTACTTC.

CDR3: CSVEVSVYGYTF. The DNA for the CDR3 is TGCAGCGTTGAAGTCTCTGTGTATGGCTACACCTTC. The chain employs TRBV29-1 and TRBJ1-2; D ambiguous. With 1 base removed from V and 5 bases from J, the gap between germline ends came to 8 bases. Germline CDR1 SQVTM, CDR2 ANQGSEA. This CDR3 spans 12 amino acids.

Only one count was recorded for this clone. Here the CDR3 DNA reads TGTGCCAGCAGTGTTGGGGGGGGGACCTACAATGAGCAGTTCTTC. Protein product: CASSVGGGTYNEQFF. The genes are TRBV2 and TRBJ2-1; 7 nucleotides align to TRBD2. J gave up 2 bases and V 4 bases, and 5 bases lay outside the gene matches. The germline CDR1 and CDR2 sequences are SNHLY and FYNNEI. The CDR3 is 15 amino acids.